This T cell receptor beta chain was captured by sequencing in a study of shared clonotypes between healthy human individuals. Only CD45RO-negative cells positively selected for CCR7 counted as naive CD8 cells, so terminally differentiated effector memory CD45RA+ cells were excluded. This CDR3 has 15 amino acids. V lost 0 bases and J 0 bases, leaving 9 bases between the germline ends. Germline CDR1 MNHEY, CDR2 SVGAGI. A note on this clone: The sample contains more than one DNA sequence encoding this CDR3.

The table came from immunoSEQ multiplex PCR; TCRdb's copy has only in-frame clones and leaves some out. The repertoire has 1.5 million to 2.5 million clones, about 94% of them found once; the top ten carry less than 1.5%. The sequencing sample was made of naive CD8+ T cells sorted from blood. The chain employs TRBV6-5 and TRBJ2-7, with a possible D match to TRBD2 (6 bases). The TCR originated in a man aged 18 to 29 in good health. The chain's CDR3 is CASSYSGGNSYEQYF. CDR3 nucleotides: TGTGCCAGCAGTTACTCGGGCGGGAACTCCTACGAGCAGTACTTC.